Here is one TCR beta chain with its context. The antigen remains unidentified. The record originates from a study of identical twins. Study-wide results and caveats: Less excess twin sharing appeared in beta out-of-frame sequences. For zero-insertion analyses, partial confounding could come from invariant MAIT and iNKT cells.

Unique molecular identifiers were in the cDNA, with template-switch universal primer binding. TCRdb redid the calling of the 5' RACE reads with MiXCR, one entry per CDR3 protein. The sample consists of 1.5 million to 2 million distinct CDR3 sequences, less than 35% of them appearing once. The CDR3 is 18 amino acids. Germline V gene sequence: CDR1 DFQATT, CDR2 SNEGSKA (reference sequence). The V end was cut by 0 bases, the J end by 0 bases, with 18 bases between. The chain links TRBV20-1 to TRBJ2-1; TRBD2 might be the D (6 bases). Sequences were obtained from cord blood. The clonotype was recovered from a newborn girl in good health. The CDR3 loop reads CSARDLWPAGFSYNEQFF. Written as DNA, the CDR3 is TGCAGTGCTAGAGATTTATGGCCAGCGGGTTTCTCCTACAATGAGCAGTTCTTC.